The entry below gives a single T cell receptor beta chain sequence along with its context. What it recognizes is unknown. The data stem from a study of cytomegalovirus exposure and HLA in healthy donors. Background on the study: Researchers previously reported finding 117 million unique TCR beta sequences from about 200 million T cells. The study's findings and limits: Later work found most CMV-associated TCR beta chains apparently HLA-restricted.

The PCR contained 60 Vbeta and 13 Jbeta primers. The table came from immunoSEQ multiplex PCR; TCRdb's copy has only in-frame clones and leaves some out. The sample includes around 130,000 clones, 70% to 90% seen only once; the top ten take around 1.9%. The CDR3 extends over 14 amino acids. Germline lookup yields CDR1 LNHDA and CDR2 SQIVND (reference sequence). The ends lost 5 bases at V and 4 bases at J; junction bases unmatched: 6. The chain carries TRBV19 and TRBJ1-2, with 8 bases that match TRBD1. Sequencing was performed on PBMCs. The receptor was isolated from a man between 40 and 49 years old in good health and CMV-seronegative. In nucleotides, the CDR3 is TGTGCCAGTAGTTCGACAGGGGTGGCCTATGGCTACACCTTC. Its translation: CASSSTGVAYGYTF.